Sequencing of this T cell receptor (beta chain) was carried out in a study of cytomegalovirus exposure and HLA in healthy donors. Study context: Earlier, roughly 120 million unique TCR beta sequences were recovered from about 170 million T cells by an analysis. Study conclusions and caveats: Later findings reportedly placed an Asian-associated ancestry cluster below the approximately 630-donor mean for N-insertions. A later analysis linked a missense variant in DCLRE1C to the trimming of TCR beta V and J genes.

In the PCR, 60 Vbeta and 13 Jbeta primers were used. Assay used: immunoSEQ multiplex PCR; TCRdb lists only in-frame clones, some missing. The sample holds nearly 200,000 clones, 87% seen once. A remark on this clone: Its antigen is unidentified.

Specimen: PBMCs. The TCR was taken from a man aged 30 to 45 in good health and CMV-seronegative.

The CDR3 loop is CASGGPGQYWGEQFF. The CDR3 nucleotides read TGTGCCAGTGGAGGCCCGGGACAGTACTGGGGTGAGCAGTTCTTC. The chain has TRBV19 and TRBJ2-1; 7 nucleotides match TRBD1. The germline gives CDR1 LNHDA, CDR2 SQIVND (reference sequence). V shed 8 bases and J 9 bases; nucleotides not matched to a gene: 16. The CDR3 is 15 amino acids. Complete variable domain (other parts from reference TRBV19 and TRBJ2-1): DGGITQSPKYLFRKEGQNVTLSCEQNLNHDAMYWYRQDPGQGLRLIYYSQIVNDFQKGDIAEGYSVSREKKESFPLTVTSAQKNPTAFYLCASGGPGQYWGEQFFGPGTRLTVL.